This T cell receptor beta chain was observed in a study of beta chain features in type 1 diabetes. General study findings and limits: Comparison showed that naive, central memory and Treg TCRB repertoires appeared more similar among patients than among healthy donors. Researchers report that Type 1 diabetes patients had moderately but significantly shorter TCRB CDR3s across all four CD4+ subsets.

This clone was counted only a few times. Its matching antigen is unknown. The whole isolated RNA underwent reverse transcription, so sequencing captured expressed TCRB transcripts. The method was immunoSEQ multiplex PCR; TCRdb's version includes in-frame clones alone and lacks a portion of them. The sample gives under 850,000 clones, 13% of which show up once; less than 0.025% is in the top ten. The source of this sequence is a man between 18 and 29 years old with type 1 diabetes. The sequenced sample was naive CD4+ T cells from blood.

The CDR3 nucleotides are TGTGCCAGCAGTCCCCGGGGCCCTAGCAATCAGCCCCAGCATTTT. Encoded protein: CASSPRGPSNQPQHF. The genes are TRBV28 and TRBJ1-5, with D tentatively TRBD1 (5 bases). Trimming left V 5 bases short and J 0 bases short, with 11 bases between. The CDR3 loop spans 15 amino acids. CDR1 is MDHEN, CDR2 SYDVKM, per germline.